The rows below give T cell receptor beta chains drawn from one sample of a study of chemoradiotherapy in HPV16-positive cancers. The protocol was immunoSEQ multiplex PCR, while the TCRdb copy is restricted to in-frame clones and leaves out a portion. Found here are tens of thousands of clones, 80% to 90% of them singletons; the top ten hold about 3%. This sample comprised blood, obtained from a patient who underwent chemoradiotherapy. The source is a human donor with HPV-associated anogenital cancer. The CDR3 runs from the conserved cysteine through the conserved F or W. Fields, in order: V gene, J gene, clone size, D gene, CDR3 DNA, CDR3 protein. D genes are given only for firm matches. Rows may omit the clone size; those that give it use once, few, many or a size class.

v_gene: TRBV6-6
j_gene: TRBJ1-1
abundance: -
d_gene: TRBD1
CDR3nt: TGTGCCAGCAGCCCCGGACAGGGCAGGAAGAACACTGAAGCTTTCTTT
CDR3aa: CASSPGQGRKNTEAFF

v_gene: TRBV7-2
j_gene: TRBJ2-5
abundance: -
d_gene: TRBD2
CDR3nt: TGTGCCAGCAGCTTCCCGGGACTAGCGGGAGGGGCAGAGACCCAGTACTTC
CDR3aa: CASSFPGLAGGAETQYF

v_gene: TRBV29-1
j_gene: TRBJ1-1
abundance: -
d_gene: -
CDR3nt: TGCAGCGTTCCGGCAGGGGCAAATGAAGCTTTCTTT
CDR3aa: CSVPAGANEAFF

v_gene: TRBV27
j_gene: TRBJ2-7
abundance: -
d_gene: -
CDR3nt: TGTGCCAGCAGTTGTAGGCCGACCCCCCCCTACGAGCAGTACTTC
CDR3aa: CASSCRPTPPYEQYF

v_gene: TRBV7-6
j_gene: TRBJ2-7
abundance: -
d_gene: TRBD2
CDR3nt: TGTGCCAGCAGCCCGACTAGCGGGGGCGAGCAGTACTTC
CDR3aa: CASSPTSGGEQYF

v_gene: TRBV7-9
j_gene: TRBJ1-6
abundance: -
d_gene: -
CDR3nt: TGTGCCAGCAGCCCTCCGACGCCCACCCTCCACTTT
CDR3aa: CASSPPTPTLHF

v_gene: TRBV27
j_gene: TRBJ1-5
abundance: -
d_gene: -
CDR3nt: TGTGCCAGCAGCCTGGGTCAGGGGAGCAATCAGCCCCAGCATTTT
CDR3aa: CASSLGQGSNQPQHF

v_gene: TRBV19
j_gene: TRBJ2-7
abundance: -
d_gene: -
CDR3nt: TGTGCCAGTAGTACCAGCCCGTCCTACGAGCAGTACTTC
CDR3aa: CASSTSPSYEQYF

v_gene: TRBV28
j_gene: TRBJ1-4
abundance: -
d_gene: -
CDR3nt: TGTGCCAGCAGTTCCTCCCGGGACCCAGGATGGGAAAAACTGTTTTTT
CDR3aa: CASSSSRDPGWEKLFF

v_gene: TRBV27
j_gene: TRBJ1-2
abundance: -
d_gene: -
CDR3nt: TGTGCCAGCAGTTTAAATAGGGCCAACTATGGCTACACCTTC
CDR3aa: CASSLNRANYGYTF

v_gene: TRBV29-1
j_gene: TRBJ1-2
abundance: -
d_gene: -
CDR3nt: TGCAGCGGACGCGGTTCCTATGGCTACACCTTC
CDR3aa: CSGRGSYGYTF

v_gene: TRBV5-6
j_gene: TRBJ1-3
abundance: -
d_gene: -
CDR3nt: TGTGCCAGCAGCGCCCATCGGACAAGCTCTGGAAACACCATATATTTT
CDR3aa: CASSAHRTSSGNTIYF

v_gene: TRBV27
j_gene: TRBJ2-3
abundance: -
d_gene: -
CDR3nt: TGTGCCACCAAAAGGGACCCCTTGGATACGCAGTATTTT
CDR3aa: CATKRDPLDTQYF

v_gene: TRBV7-6
j_gene: TRBJ1-2
abundance: -
d_gene: -
CDR3nt: TGTGCCAGCAGCATATCCCCGAGGCCTGATGGCTACACCTTC
CDR3aa: CASSISPRPDGYTF

v_gene: TRBV4-1
j_gene: TRBJ1-2
abundance: few
d_gene: TRBD1
CDR3nt: TGCGCCAGCAGCCAAGGTCCTCAGGGGGGGGGCTATGGCTACACCTTC
CDR3aa: CASSQGPQGGGYGYTF